The sequence of this TCR beta chain was determined in a study of T-cell reconstitution after alpha-beta-depleted transplantation in children. During its preparation, the TCRbeta library received unique molecular identifiers. Via MiXCR, TCRdb re-called the PCR reads, giving one row per CDR3 protein. The sample includes about 270,000 distinct CDR3 sequences, approximately 9.6% seen only once; the top ten take about a tenth. This clonotype was recorded at least ten times. The CDR3 has 13 residues. Germline V gene sequence: CDR1 MNHEY, CDR2 SVGEGT. Trimming took off 0 bases at V and 16 bases at J, with 16 bases between the two ends.

The chain carries TRBV6-2 or TRBV6-3 and TRBJ2-1, with D maybe TRBD1 (6 bases). This material consisted of PBMCs from the stem cell graft donor, taken from the stem cell graft. The clonotype originates from a human donor who donated a stem cell graft to a child with SCID. The CDR3 sequence is CASSYSIYMGAFF. CDR3 nucleotides: TGTGCCAGCAGTTACTCGATCTATATGGGGGCCTTCTTC.